Presented here are 10 T cell receptor beta chains from one specimen sequenced in a study of blood T cell repertoires in COVID-19. Assay used: immunoSEQ multiplex PCR; TCRdb lists only in-frame clones, some missing. The sample consists of roughly 670,000 clones, just under 90% of them appearing once. The sample taken for sequencing was peripheral blood. These receptors all come from a young woman with acute or convalescent COVID-19.

This chain connects TRBV10-3 to TRBJ1-4; weak D call: TRBD1 (6 bases). V dropped 7 bases and J dropped 8 bases, with 14 bases sitting between them. The CDR3 sequence is 13 residues long. Germline CDR1 is ENHRY and CDR2 is SYGVKD. CDR3 in amino acids: CAINTGPGEKLFF. CDR3 sequence (DNA): TGTGCCATCAACACAGGGCCGGGGGAAAAACTGTTTTTT.

V usage is TRBV30 and J usage is TRBJ2-7, with D possibly being TRBD1 (6 bases). The CDR3 covers 14 residues. Germline loops: CDR1 GTSNPN, CDR2 SVGIG (reference sequence). V lost 0 bases and J lost 6, with 15 bases in between. In nucleotides, the CDR3 is TGTGCCTGGAGTGTAGGGGTACAGGGCCTCGAGCAGTACTTC. It specifies CAWSVGVQGLEQYF.

V and J are TRBV7-9 and TRBJ2-6; 9 bases match TRBD1. The junction had 12 bases not matched to a gene; V was cut back by 5 bases and J by 1 base. CDR1 and CDR2 (germline): SEHNR, FQNEAQ (reference sequence). The CDR3 consists of 19 residues. This chain's CDR3 is CASSRPGQGLISGANVLTF. CDR3 bases: TGTGCCAGCAGCCGACCGGGACAGGGCTTAATTTCTGGGGCCAACGTCCTGACTTTC.

V gene TRBV5-1 combines with J gene TRBJ1-1; D not resolved. This CDR3 has 14 residues. The germline CDR1 and CDR2 sequences are SGHRS and YFSETQ. Trimming took 4 bases from V and 1 from J, leaving 11 bases between them. The CDR3 here is CASSEAPANTEAFF. Written as DNA, the CDR3 is TGCGCCAGCAGCGAGGCACCAGCGAACACTGAAGCTTTCTTT.

CDR3 bases: TGCGCCAGCAGACAGGGTGAGATGAACACTGAAGCTTTCTTT. This translates into CASRQGEMNTEAFF. V usage is TRBV5-1 and J usage is TRBJ1-1, with a weak D call TRBD1 (6 bases). Trimming took 5 bases from V and 0 from J, leaving 11 bases between them. The CDR3 has 14 amino acids. Germline V gene sequence: CDR1 SGHRS, CDR2 YFSETQ.

V gene TRBV3-1 (or the pseudogene TRBV3-2) combines with J gene TRBJ1-2; no clear D. This CDR3 has 13 amino acids. The V end was cut by 1 base, the J end by 8 bases, with 11 bases between. CDR1 is LGHDT and CDR2 is YNNKEL in the germline V gene (reference sequence). In DNA, the CDR3 is TGTGCCAGCAGCCAAGGGGCGGGAGGCGGCTACACCTTC. This gives the protein CASSQGAGGGYTF.

The genes are TRBV19 and TRBJ1-5, with D tentatively TRBD1 (5 bases). This CDR3 is 14 amino acids long. V was cut by 6 bases and J by 3 bases, with 12 bases left in between. Germline values: CDR1 LNHDA, CDR2 SQIVND (reference sequence). The CDR3 loop reads CASRGRGFNQPQHF. CDR3 nucleotide sequence: TGTGCCAGTAGGGGGAGGGGATTCAATCAGCCCCAGCATTTT.

This clone was recorded only once. This chain joins TRBV6-4 and TRBJ1-2, with D perhaps TRBD1 (5 bases). The germline V gene encodes CDR1 MRHNA and CDR2 SNTAGT. The CDR3 covers 14 residues. The V end lost 3 bases, the J end lost 7 bases, and 15 bases lay between the germline ends. Here the CDR3 DNA reads TGTGCCAGCAGTGATGGAGGGGAGAGGGGTGGCTACACCTTC. Amino acids: CASSDGGERGGYTF.

The chain employs TRBV5-5 and TRBJ1-4; D is possibly TRBD1 (5 bases). This CDR3 has 15 amino acids. Germline assignment: CDR1 SGHKS and CDR2 YYEKEE (reference sequence). The V end was cut by 4 bases, the J end by 0 bases, with 10 bases between. CDR3: CASSQTRATNEKLFF. CDR3 in DNA: TGTGCCAGCAGCCAAACCAGGGCAACTAATGAAAAACTGTTTTTT.

Comments on this clone: Other DNA sequences in this sample translate to the same CDR3. The V gene is TRBV7-9, the J gene TRBJ2-2, with D maybe TRBD2 (5 bases). V lost 2 bases to trimming and J lost 5 bases, with 9 bases between them. Germline CDR1 reads SEHNR; CDR2 reads FQNEAQ (reference sequence). This CDR3 contains 14 residues. CDR3 bases: TGTGCCAGCAGCTTATTATGGGAGACCGGGGAGCTGTTTTTT. Encoded protein: CASSLLWETGELFF.